This T cell receptor (beta chain) was sequenced for a study of cytomegalovirus exposure and HLA in healthy donors. The PCR employed 60 Vbeta primers together with 13 Jbeta primers. Data came from immunoSEQ multiplex PCR; TCRdb stores just in-frame clones and leaves some out. This sample carries 150,000 or so clones, over 75% of them seen once, and the ten largest clones take roughly 1.5%. The sequencing sample was made of PBMCs. The receptor was isolated from a woman in her 30s in good health and CMV-seronegative.

In DNA form, the CDR3 reads TGTGCCAGCAGCGAGGAAGGGGAAGGAGAAGCTTTCTTT. Translated, it gives CASSEEGEGEAFF. The gene calls are TRBV9 and TRBJ1-1; the D gene is possibly TRBD1 (5 bases). CDR3 size: 13 residues. Germline V lookup: CDR1 SGDLS, CDR2 YYNGEE. V was trimmed by 3 bases and J by 8 bases, leaving 14 bases between them.